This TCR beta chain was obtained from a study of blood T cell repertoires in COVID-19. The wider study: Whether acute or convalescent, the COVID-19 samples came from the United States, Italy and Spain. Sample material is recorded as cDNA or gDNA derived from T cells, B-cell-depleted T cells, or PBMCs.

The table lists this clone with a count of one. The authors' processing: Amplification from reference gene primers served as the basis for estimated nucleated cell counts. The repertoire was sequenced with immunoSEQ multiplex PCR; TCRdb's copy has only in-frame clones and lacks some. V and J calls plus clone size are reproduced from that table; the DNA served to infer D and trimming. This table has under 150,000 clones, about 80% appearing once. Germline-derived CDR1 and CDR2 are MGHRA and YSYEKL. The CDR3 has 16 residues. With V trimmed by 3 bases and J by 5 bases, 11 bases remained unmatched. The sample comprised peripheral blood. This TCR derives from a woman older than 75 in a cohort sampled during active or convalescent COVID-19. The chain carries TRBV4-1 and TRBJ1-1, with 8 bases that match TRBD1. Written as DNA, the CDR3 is TGCGCCAGCAGCCAGTCCCAAACAGGGGGAGGGACTGAAGCTTTCTTT. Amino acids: CASSQSQTGGGTEAFF.